The entry below gives a single TCR beta chain sequence along with its context. The antigen is undetermined. CDR3 length: 16 amino acids. Trimming took 4 bases from V and 4 from J, leaving 19 bases between them. Germline assignment: CDR1 SGHTA and CDR2 FQGNSA. Assay: immunoSEQ multiplex PCR; the TCRdb copy retains only in-frame clones and omits some. The table includes some 30,000 clones, about 92% detected once. This entry belongs to a study of T cell clonotyping in hematopoietic cell transplantation. Study-wide context: Recipient samples before transplant were obtained post-cytoreduction. Whole-study findings and limits: Graft donor and pretransplant recipient Inverse Simpson Index values predicted broader posttransplant TCR diversity. Recipient TCR diversity dropped after transplant; expanded clonotypes rose from day 30 to 180.

Time point here: recipient sample about 28 days before transplant, after cytoreduction. Recipient blood drawn about 28 days pretransplant and days 30, 100, 180 after. This chain connects TRBV7-2 to TRBJ2-5; D possibly corresponds to TRBD1 (6 bases). The sequence was collected from a man in his forties or fifties with acute myeloid leukemia. Some clones in this sample may be carry-over from other donors' samples. Specimen: peripheral blood mononuclear cells, collected before stem cell transplant. The chain's CDR3 is CASSSPRTAPSETQYF. CDR3 DNA: TGTGCCAGCAGCTCTCCCCGGACAGCCCCCTCAGAGACCCAGTACTTC.